The T cell receptor beta chain described here comes from a study of blood T cell repertoires in COVID-19. On the study more broadly: Samples representing acute and convalescent COVID-19 were sourced from the United States, Italy and Spain.

As originally analysed: Estimated nucleated cell counts came from reference gene primer amplification. Profiling relied on immunoSEQ multiplex PCR, and the TCRdb table lists in-frame clones only, not all of them. V and J calls and clone size come straight from that table; D and trimming were deduced from the DNA. Among some 300,000 clones listed, more than 70% were seen once. The germline gives CDR1 LNHDA, CDR2 SQIVND (reference sequence). The CDR3 has 14 residues. Germline trimming cut 8 bases from V and 6 bases from J; bases unmatched to any gene: 5. This chain links TRBV19 with TRBJ2-3, with TRBD2 matching over 13 bases. The TCR comes from a woman aged 25 to 39 who had recovered from COVID-19. The sequencing input was peripheral blood. The CDR3 spells CASRTSGGADTQYF. The CDR3 DNA follows: TGTGCCAGTCGGACTAGCGGGGGTGCGGATACGCAGTATTTT.